These 16 T cell receptor beta chains share one sample of origin, sequenced in a study of human CD8 memory T cell subsets. Libraries for TCR beta were constructed using UMI-labeled 5' RACE. From the 5' RACE reads, TCRdb lists one entry per CDR3 protein and no DNA. The data include approximately 12,000 distinct CDR3 sequences; the top ten clones carry 8.6%. The sample was CD8+ T cells from PBMCs. All receptors derive from a human donor in good health.

CDR3: CASSLGSGSTDTQYF. The chain combines TRBV7-9 with TRBJ2-3; TCRdb designates TRBD2, a call that cannot be tested without DNA. Germline CDR1 SEHNR, CDR2 FQNEAQ (reference sequence). The CDR3 length is 15 residues.

This chain joins TRBV12-3 or TRBV12-4 and TRBJ2-2; TCRdb's D call, TRBD1, is unchecked because there is no DNA. This CDR3 contains 16 residues. CDR3 in amino acids: CASSLGQGPNTGELFF.

This clonotype is called medium-sized based on its frequency. V usage is TRBV14 and J usage is TRBJ2-1; TCRdb gives TRBD2 as the D gene, but with no DNA this cannot be confirmed. This CDR3 contains 17 residues. Germline CDR1 and CDR2: SGHDN and FVKESK. The CDR3 is CASSQVVGPTIRNEQFF.

Considering frequency, this clonotype is medium-sized. The gene calls are TRBV2 and TRBJ1-2; TCRdb picks TRBD1, but there is no DNA to check that call. The CDR3 totals 16 residues. Germline loops: CDR1 SNHLY, CDR2 FYNNEI. The CDR3 spells CASSDPSDSNHYGYTF.

Frequency places this clonotype as medium-sized. V and J are TRBV28 and TRBJ2-1. Per germline, CDR1 MDHEN and CDR2 SYDVKM. The CDR3 covers 14 residues. Here the CDR3 reads CASSRISSYNEQFF.

J is TRBJ2-1 and V is TRBV7-9. This CDR3 region has 15 residues. Germline V lookup: CDR1 SEHNR, CDR2 FQNEAQ (reference sequence). The CDR3: CASSLDQTSYNEQFF.

The chain joins TRBV6-4 to TRBJ2-7. This CDR3 contains 16 residues. From germline, CDR1 is MRHNA and CDR2 SNTAGT. The CDR3 spells CASSDQGQAASYEQYF.

The CDR3 spells CASSLGEGARSYEQYF. V usage is TRBV5-6 and J usage is TRBJ2-7; TCRdb calls TRBD1, which cannot be checked without DNA. Germline values: CDR1 SGHDT, CDR2 YYEEEE. CDR3 length: 16 residues.

The chain combines TRBV19 with TRBJ2-7; TCRdb outputs TRBD1, but without DNA this stays unchecked. The length of the CDR3 is 14 residues. Per germline, CDR1 LNHDA and CDR2 SQIVND (reference sequence). The CDR3: CASSATGTGVEQYF.

The chain is built from TRBV7-9 and TRBJ2-1; TCRdb's assignment of TRBD1 cannot be checked, as there is no DNA. Germline CDR1 reads SEHNR; CDR2 reads FQNEAQ (reference sequence). This CDR3 is built from 14 residues. The CDR3 is CASSPYGAAREQFF.

This rearrangement joins TRBV7-8 to TRBJ2-7; lacking DNA, the TRBD1 call made by TCRdb goes unchecked. The CDR3 contains 12 residues. Germline values: CDR1 SGHVS, CDR2 FQNEAQ. The CDR3 spells CASSREGYEQYF.

The V and J genes are TRBV2 and TRBJ2-7. Germline values: CDR1 SNHLY, CDR2 FYNNEI. This CDR3 contains 14 residues. CDR3 in amino acids: CASRKGRSDYEQYF. Together with reference TRBV2 and TRBJ2-7, the CDR3 gives the full variable domain: EPEVTQTPSHQVTQMGQEVILRCVPISNHLYFYWYRQILGQKVEFLVSFYNNEISEKSEIFDDQFSVERPDGSNFTLKIRSTKLEDSAMYFCASRKGRSDYEQYFGPGTRLTVT.

The rearrangement links TRBV5-6 to TRBJ2-7. The germline CDR1 and CDR2 sequences are SGHDT and YYEEEE. CDR3 length: 15 amino acids. The CDR3 sequence: CASSLDFRSSYEQYF. Variable domain in full (rest from reference TRBV5-6 and TRBJ2-7): DAGVTQSPTHLIKTRGQQVTLRCSPKSGHDTVSWYQQALGQGPQFIFQYYEEEERQRGNFPDRFSGHQFPNYSSELNVNALLLGDSALYLCASSLDFRSSYEQYFGPGTRLTVT.

CDR3: CASSQDWLVTDEQFF. V and J are TRBV4-2 and TRBJ2-1. The CDR3 has 15 amino acids. Germline CDR1 and CDR2: LGHNA and YNFKEQ.

J is TRBJ2-2 and V is TRBV12-3 or TRBV12-4. The CDR3 covers 15 residues. The CDR3 loop reads CASSLGPDLGGELFF.

The J gene is TRBJ1-1, the V gene TRBV19; TCRdb picks TRBD1, but there is no DNA to check that call. The CDR3 is made up of 13 amino acids. The germline V gene has CDR1 LNHDA and CDR2 SQIVND (reference sequence). CDR3 in amino acids: CASSTQGYTEAFF. The full variable domain, rest sourced from reference TRBV19 and TRBJ1-1, is DGGITQSPKYLFRKEGQNVTLSCEQNLNHDAMYWYRQDPGQGLRLIYYSQIVNDFQKGDIAEGYSVSREKKESFPLTVTSAQKNPTAFYLCASSTQGYTEAFFGQGTRLTVV.